The 19 T cell receptor beta chains in this list originate from one sample, sequenced in a study of beta chain features in type 1 diabetes. Expressed TCRB transcripts got sequenced, as all isolated RNA was reverse transcribed. TCRdb's table, derived via immunoSEQ multiplex PCR, lists solely in-frame clones and lacks some. The sample records about 330,000 clones, about 11% being singletons. Sequencing was performed on naive CD4+ T cells from blood. Every receptor here comes from a woman under 40 in good health.

This clone was detected a few times. The J gene is TRBJ2-7, the V gene TRBV11-1; 8 nucleotides align to TRBD2. Per the germline V gene, CDR1 is SGHAT and CDR2 is FQDESV (reference sequence). This CDR3 region has 14 residues. V was pared by 4 bases and J by 2 bases, with 4 bases of the junction left unmatched. The CDR3 spells CASSSVSGAYEQYF. The CDR3 nucleotides read TGTGCCAGCAGCTCCGTTAGCGGGGCCTACGAGCAGTACTTC.

This clone was observed a handful of times. The chain uses TRBV7-9 and TRBJ2-3; 7 bases agree with TRBD2. The CDR3 length is 14 residues. After removal of 6 bases from V and 6 bases from J, the junction contained 9 bases not matched to a gene. CDR1 SEHNR and CDR2 FQNEAQ come from the germline V gene (reference sequence). The CDR3 loop is CASRSGILADTQYF. The CDR3 region has the DNA TGTGCCAGCAGGAGCGGGATTCTTGCCGATACGCAGTATTTT.

V is TRBV28 and J is TRBJ1-5; 7 bases are a match to TRBD1. After removal of 6 bases from V and 3 bases from J, the junction contained 8 bases not matched to a gene. The CDR3 runs 15 residues. Germline CDR1 is MDHEN and CDR2 is SYDVKM. CDR3 nucleotide sequence: TGTGCCAGCAGCCCCGTACAGGGGATCAATCAGCCCCAGCATTTT. This codes for CASSPVQGINQPQHF.

The chain combines TRBV11-1 with TRBJ2-7, with 7 bases lining up with TRBD1. Trimming removed 5 bases from V and 5 bases from J; junction bases left unmatched: 12. CDR3 length equals 15 residues. CDR1 is SGHAT, CDR2 FQDESV, per germline (reference sequence). CDR3 sequence reads: CASSLPGTVYHEQYF. The CDR3 nucleotides are TGTGCCAGCAGCCTACCAGGGACAGTTTACCACGAGCAGTACTTC.

The rearrangement uses TRBV6-1 and TRBJ1-1; the D gene is possibly TRBD1 (5 bases). Trimming shortened V by 6 bases and J by 0 bases, and 8 bases separated the two germline ends. CDR1 and CDR2 from the germline V gene are MNHNS and SASEGT. The CDR3 runs to 13 residues. Here the CDR3 reads CASRTTVNTEAFF. Written as DNA, the CDR3 is TGTGCCAGCAGGACGACAGTGAACACTGAAGCTTTCTTT.

This clone appeared a few times. The chain employs TRBV28 and TRBJ2-5; 7 bases align to TRBD1. J was trimmed by 7 bases and V by 6 bases; bases with no gene match: 11. The CDR3 loop spans 14 amino acids. Germline lookup yields CDR1 MDHEN and CDR2 SYDVKM. CDR3 loop: CASRRQGADLTQYF. The CDR3 nucleotides read TGTGCCAGCAGGAGACAGGGAGCCGATTTGACCCAGTACTTC.

This clone has a handful of counts. The V gene is TRBV25-1, the J gene TRBJ2-3; maybe TRBD2 (6 bases). Per the germline V gene, CDR1 is MGHDK and CDR2 is SYGVNS. The germline V and J ends were trimmed by 7 bases and 2 bases, with 19 bases remaining between them. The CDR3 is made up of 16 amino acids. The CDR3 here is CASKEGAPGYTDTQYF. In DNA form, the CDR3 reads TGTGCCAGCAAGGAGGGAGCGCCCGGTTACACAGATACGCAGTATTTT.

The gene calls are TRBV9 and TRBJ2-3; TRBD2 agrees at 7 bases. The CDR3 spans 16 residues. After removal of 0 bases from V and 1 base from J, the junction contained 5 bases not matched to a gene. CDR1 SGDLS and CDR2 YYNGEE come from the germline V gene. CDR3 sequence (DNA): TGTGCCAGCAGCGTAGTCGCGGGAGCGGGCACAGATACGCAGTATTTT. It translates to CASSVVAGAGTDTQYF.

This chain links TRBV28 with TRBJ2-7, with a weak D call TRBD1 (5 bases). The CDR3 covers 15 residues. CDR1 is MDHEN, CDR2 SYDVKM, per germline. The ends were cut back, 1 base at V and 4 bases at J, with 14 bases in the middle. CDR3 sequence (DNA): TGTGCCAGCAGTTTATCGGTACTCCAGGGATACGAGCAGTACTTC. It encodes CASSLSVLQGYEQYF.

This clone was counted a few times. Written as DNA, the CDR3 is TGTGCCAGCAGTTTAGCCGCGGGGGTTGGTGGCTACACCTTC. It specifies CASSLAAGVGGYTF. J is TRBJ1-2 and V is TRBV28; D is possibly TRBD1 (5 bases). The V gene's germline CDR1 is MDHEN and CDR2 SYDVKM. The CDR3 runs to 14 residues. The germline V and J ends were trimmed by 2 bases and 7 bases, with 14 bases remaining between them.

The chain is built from TRBV5-4 and TRBJ2-1, with 7 bases aligning to TRBD2. The CDR3 loop spans 15 amino acids. Germline V gene data show CDR1 as SGHNT and CDR2 as YYREEE (reference sequence). Trimming cost V 4 bases and J 4 bases; bases outside gene matches: 8. This chain's CDR3 is CASSPSRREYNEQFF. The CDR3 coding sequence is TGTGCCAGCAGCCCCTCCCGGCGGGAGTACAATGAGCAGTTCTTC.

This clone was seen more than once but under ten times. The chain has TRBV18 and TRBJ1-4; 9 bases map to TRBD1. This CDR3 is built from 15 residues. V shed 0 bases, J shed 7 bases, and the junction held 3 bases outside the gene matches. Germline CDR1 is KGHSH and CDR2 is LQKENI. This CDR3 reads CASSPPSTGGEKLFF. The CDR3 DNA reads as TGTGCCAGCTCACCACCGTCGACAGGGGGTGAAAAACTGTTTTTT. The complete variable domain, with remaining parts taken from reference TRBV18 and TRBJ1-4, reads NAGVMQNPRHLVRRRGQEARLRCSPMKGHSHVYWYRQLPEEGLKFMVYLQKENIIDESGMPKERFSAEFPKEGPSILRIQQVVRGDSAAYFCASSPPSTGGEKLFFGSGTQLSVL.

The chain employs TRBV4-3 and TRBJ2-2, with 9 positions matching TRBD1. This CDR3 contains 16 residues. Per germline, CDR1 LGHNA and CDR2 YSLEER. The V segment lost 4 bases and the J segment 0 bases; nucleotides outside the gene matches: 3. The CDR3 is CASSPGTGTNTGELFF. CDR3 nucleotide sequence: TGCGCCAGCAGCCCCGGGACAGGGACGAACACCGGGGAGCTGTTTTTT.

The chain joins TRBV5-1 to TRBJ2-7; 10 nucleotides line up with TRBD1. Germline CDR1 and CDR2: SGHRS and YFSETQ. This CDR3 has 14 amino acids. J was trimmed by 5 bases and V by 4 bases; bases with no gene match: 6. The CDR3 loop reads CASSRGTGEHEQYF. Here the CDR3 DNA reads TGCGCCAGCAGCCGAGGGACAGGGGAACACGAGCAGTACTTC.

The chain carries TRBV6-5 and TRBJ1-1; 7 bases agree with TRBD1. Looked up from germline, CDR1 is MNHEY and CDR2 is SVGAGI. The CDR3 length is 15 residues. With 5 bases clipped from V and 0 bases from J, the junction kept 6 bases outside the gene matches. The CDR3 protein is CASSRQGVVNTEAFF. The CDR3 nucleotides are TGTGCCAGCAGTCGGCAGGGGGTAGTGAACACTGAAGCTTTCTTT.

The genes are TRBV5-1 and TRBJ2-5; 9 bases are a match to TRBD2. V lost 0 bases, J lost 2 bases, and 2 bases stayed unmatched. The CDR3 consists of 15 residues. Per the germline V gene, CDR1 is SGHRS and CDR2 is YFSETQ. The CDR3 reads CASSLVLAGQETQYF. The CDR3 DNA reads TGCGCCAGCAGCTTGGTGCTAGCGGGGCAAGAGACCCAGTACTTC.

This clone was seen more than once but under ten times. The chain has TRBV7-2 and TRBJ2-3; a weak D match, TRBD1 (6 bases). The germline gives CDR1 SGHTA, CDR2 FQGNSA. V was shortened by 5 bases and J by 2 bases, with 20 bases between the two germline ends. The CDR3 is 17 residues long. CDR3 DNA: TGTGCCAGCAGCCCCCGGACCAGGACAGATCACACAGATACGCAGTATTTT. This sequence encodes CASSPRTRTDHTDTQYF.

This clone was seen only a few times. The chain links TRBV29-1 to TRBJ2-1; D uncertain. Germline V gene sequence: CDR1 SQVTM, CDR2 ANQGSEA. CDR3 length: 13 residues. V lost 3 bases and J 5 bases, leaving 11 bases between the germline ends. In DNA form, the CDR3 reads TGCAGCGTTGACAGGTCTTCTCACAATGAGCAGTTCTTC. Protein product: CSVDRSSHNEQFF.

This clone was observed a few times. This chain connects TRBV7-8 to TRBJ2-7; TRBD2 matches 9 bases. The CDR3 is 14 residues long. The junction had 3 bases not matched to a gene; V was cut back by 2 bases and J by 4 bases. Germline V gives CDR1 SGHVS, CDR2 FQNEAQ. The CDR3 is CASSLQGLAYEQYF. CDR3 sequence (DNA): TGTGCCAGCAGCTTACAGGGACTAGCTTACGAGCAGTACTTC.